Sequencing of this T cell receptor beta chain was carried out in a study of cytomegalovirus exposure and HLA in healthy donors. 13 Jbeta primers and 60 Vbeta primers were used for the PCR. In the authors' methods: Later, 80 million or so unique TCR beta chains were counted in an analysis, and about 12 million of them were shared. Assay: immunoSEQ multiplex PCR; the TCRdb copy retains only in-frame clones and omits some. For V, J and clone size, that table is used; D and trimming come from the DNA. The sample has about 60,000 clones, about 71% seen once. This CDR3 has 12 residues. Trimming pared 4 bases from V and 7 bases from J, leaving 11 bases between. Per germline, CDR1 MNHNS and CDR2 SASEGT. Findings and caveats of the study: Reportedly, diagnosis of cytomegalovirus status by the classifier showed high specificity and sensitivity.

Details on this clone: The antigen is not known.

This clonotype was sampled from a woman aged 60 to 75 in good health and CMV-seropositive. The rearrangement links TRBV6-1 to TRBJ2-7; TRBD1 is a possible D gene (6 bases). The sequenced sample was PBMCs. CDR3 bases: TGTGCCAGCAGTGTATCAGGGGAAGAGCAGTACTTC. Amino acids: CASSVSGEEQYF.